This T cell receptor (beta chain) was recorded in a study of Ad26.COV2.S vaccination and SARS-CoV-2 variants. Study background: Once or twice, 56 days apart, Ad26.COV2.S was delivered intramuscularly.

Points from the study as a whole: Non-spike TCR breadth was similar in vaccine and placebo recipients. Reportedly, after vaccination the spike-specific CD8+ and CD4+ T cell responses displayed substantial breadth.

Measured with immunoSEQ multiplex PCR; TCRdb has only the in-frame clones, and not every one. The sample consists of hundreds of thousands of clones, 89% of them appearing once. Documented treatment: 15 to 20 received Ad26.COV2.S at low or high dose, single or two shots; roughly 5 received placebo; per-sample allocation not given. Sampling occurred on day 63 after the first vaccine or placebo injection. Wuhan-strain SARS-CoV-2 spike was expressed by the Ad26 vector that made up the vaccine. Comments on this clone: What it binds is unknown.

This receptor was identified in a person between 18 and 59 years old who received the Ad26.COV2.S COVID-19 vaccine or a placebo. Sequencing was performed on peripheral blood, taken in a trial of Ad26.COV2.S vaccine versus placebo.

CDR3 bases: TGTGCCAGCATCTTTAATGAAAAACTGTTTTTT. Translated: CASIFNEKLFF. The chain joins TRBV6-6 to TRBJ1-4; D gene uncertain. The CDR3 totals 11 residues. V dropped 7 bases and J dropped 4 bases, with 4 bases sitting between them. Germline V gene sequence: CDR1 MNHNY, CDR2 SVGAGI (reference sequence).